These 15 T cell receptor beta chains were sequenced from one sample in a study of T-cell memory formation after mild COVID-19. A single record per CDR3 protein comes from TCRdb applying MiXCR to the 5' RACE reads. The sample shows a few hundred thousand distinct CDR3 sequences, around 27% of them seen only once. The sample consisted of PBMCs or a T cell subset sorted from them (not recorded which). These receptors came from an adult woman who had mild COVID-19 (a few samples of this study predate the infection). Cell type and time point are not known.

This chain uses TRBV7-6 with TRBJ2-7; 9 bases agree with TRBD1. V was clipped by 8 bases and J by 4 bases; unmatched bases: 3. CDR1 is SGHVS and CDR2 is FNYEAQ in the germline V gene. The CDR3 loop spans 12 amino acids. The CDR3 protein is CASGDRGYEQYF. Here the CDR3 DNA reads TGTGCCAGCGGCGACAGGGGGTACGAGCAGTACTTC.

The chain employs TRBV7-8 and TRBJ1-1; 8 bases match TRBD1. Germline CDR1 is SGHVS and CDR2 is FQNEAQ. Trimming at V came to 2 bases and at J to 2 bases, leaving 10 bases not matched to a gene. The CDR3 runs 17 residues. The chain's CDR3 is CASSLRAGTGPNTEAFF. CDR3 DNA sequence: TGTGCCAGCAGCTTAAGGGCAGGGACAGGCCCAAACACTGAAGCTTTCTTT.

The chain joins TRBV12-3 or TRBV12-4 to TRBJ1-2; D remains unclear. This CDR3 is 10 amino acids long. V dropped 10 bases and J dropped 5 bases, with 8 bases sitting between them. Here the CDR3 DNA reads TGTGCCACTGAAGGGTATGGCTACACCTTC. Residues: CATEGYGYTF.

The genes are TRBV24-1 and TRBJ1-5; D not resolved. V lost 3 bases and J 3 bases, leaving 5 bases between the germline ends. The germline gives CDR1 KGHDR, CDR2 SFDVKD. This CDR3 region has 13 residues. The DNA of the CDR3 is TGTGCCACCAGTGATGGGAACAATCAGCCCCAGCATTTT. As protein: CATSDGNNQPQHF.

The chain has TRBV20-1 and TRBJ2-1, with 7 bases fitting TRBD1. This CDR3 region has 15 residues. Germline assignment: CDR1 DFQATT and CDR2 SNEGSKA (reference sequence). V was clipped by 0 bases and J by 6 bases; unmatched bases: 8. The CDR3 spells CSARDVGGKVNEQFF. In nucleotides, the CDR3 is TGCAGTGCTAGAGATGTAGGGGGCAAGGTCAATGAGCAGTTCTTC.

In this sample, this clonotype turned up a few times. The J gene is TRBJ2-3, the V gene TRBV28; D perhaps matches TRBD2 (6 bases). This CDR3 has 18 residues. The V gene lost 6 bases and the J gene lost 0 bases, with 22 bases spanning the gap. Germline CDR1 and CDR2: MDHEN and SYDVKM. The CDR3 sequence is CASSVPSEYSSSTDTQYF. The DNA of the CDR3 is TGTGCCAGCAGCGTACCTAGCGAGTATTCCTCTAGCACAGATACGCAGTATTTT.

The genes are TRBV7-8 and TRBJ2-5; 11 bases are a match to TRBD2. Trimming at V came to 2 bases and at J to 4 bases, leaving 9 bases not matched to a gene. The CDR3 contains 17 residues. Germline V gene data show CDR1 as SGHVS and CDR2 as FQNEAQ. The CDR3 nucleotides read TGTGCCAGCAGCTTAAGTGTAGCGGGGGGGGAGGGAGAGACCCAGTACTTC. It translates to CASSLSVAGGEGETQYF.

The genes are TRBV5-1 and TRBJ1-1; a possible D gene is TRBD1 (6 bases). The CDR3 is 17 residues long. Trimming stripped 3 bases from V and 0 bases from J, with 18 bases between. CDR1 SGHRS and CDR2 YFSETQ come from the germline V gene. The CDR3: CASSSPLGRDMNTEAFF. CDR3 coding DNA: TGCGCCAGCAGCTCACCACTTGGCCGGGACATGAACACTGAAGCTTTCTTT.

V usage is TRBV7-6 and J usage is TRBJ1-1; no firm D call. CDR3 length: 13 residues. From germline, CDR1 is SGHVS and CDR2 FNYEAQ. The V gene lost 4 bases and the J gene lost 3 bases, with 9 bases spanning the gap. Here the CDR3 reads CASSSKTDTEAFF. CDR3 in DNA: TGTGCCAGCAGCTCCAAAACTGACACTGAAGCTTTCTTT.

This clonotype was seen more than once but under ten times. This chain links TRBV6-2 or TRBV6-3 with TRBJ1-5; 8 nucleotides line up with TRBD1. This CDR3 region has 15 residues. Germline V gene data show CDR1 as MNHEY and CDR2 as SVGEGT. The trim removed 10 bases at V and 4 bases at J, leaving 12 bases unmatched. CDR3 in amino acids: CATSRTGSGNQPQHF. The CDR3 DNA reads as TGTGCCACCTCCCGGACAGGGAGTGGAAATCAGCCCCAGCATTTT.

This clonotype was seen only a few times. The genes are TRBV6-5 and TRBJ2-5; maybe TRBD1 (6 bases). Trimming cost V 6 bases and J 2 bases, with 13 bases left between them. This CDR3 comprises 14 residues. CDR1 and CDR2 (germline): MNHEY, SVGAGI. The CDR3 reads CASSPWTEQETQYF. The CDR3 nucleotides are TGTGCCAGCAGCCCTTGGACAGAGCAAGAGACCCAGTACTTC.

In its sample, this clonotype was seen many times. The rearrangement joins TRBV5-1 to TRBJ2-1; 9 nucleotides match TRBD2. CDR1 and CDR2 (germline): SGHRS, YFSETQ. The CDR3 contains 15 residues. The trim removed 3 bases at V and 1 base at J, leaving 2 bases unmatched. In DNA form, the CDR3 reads TGCGCCAGCAGCTCTAGCGGGGAATCCTACAATGAGCAGTTCTTC. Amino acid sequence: CASSSSGESYNEQFF.

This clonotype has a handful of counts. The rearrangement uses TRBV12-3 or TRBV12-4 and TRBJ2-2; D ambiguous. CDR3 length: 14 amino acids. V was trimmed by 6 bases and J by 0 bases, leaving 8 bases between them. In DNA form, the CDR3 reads TGTGCCAGCAGCCCACTTACGAACACCGGGGAGCTGTTTTTT. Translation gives CASSPLTNTGELFF.

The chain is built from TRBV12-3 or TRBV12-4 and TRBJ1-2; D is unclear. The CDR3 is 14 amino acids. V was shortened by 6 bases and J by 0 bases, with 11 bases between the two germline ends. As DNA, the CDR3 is TGTGCCAGCAGCCCTACAGCAGCTAACTATGGCTACACCTTC. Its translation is CASSPTAANYGYTF.

This CDR3 reads CASSVSIEQGRYGYTF. In DNA, the CDR3 is TGTGCCAGCAGCGTCAGCATTGAACAGGGGCGCTATGGCTACACCTTC. The chain employs TRBV9 and TRBJ1-2; 7 bases agree with TRBD1. The CDR3 sequence is 16 residues long. CDR1 is SGDLS, CDR2 YYNGEE, per germline. V dropped 2 bases and J dropped 4; count of bases not matched to a gene: 11.